These T cell receptor beta chains were read from a single sample in a study of blood T cell repertoires in COVID-19. Using immunoSEQ multiplex PCR, the repertoire was profiled, and TCRdb retains in-frame clones only, with some absent. The sample holds fewer than 75,000 clones, about 88% seen once. The sample consisted of peripheral blood. The receptors shown here come from a man aged 65 to 79 with acute or convalescent COVID-19. Both conserved end residues are part of each CDR3. D genes are given only for firm matches. Clone size appears in some rows only: once, few, many, or a class for an expanded clone.

d_call,j_call,v_call,clone_size,cdr3_nt,cdr3_aa
.,TRBJ1-6,TRBV11-1,once,TGTGCCAGCAGCTTAGCGGGAGGGGCCCCGGATCGTTCACCCCTCCACTTT,CASSLAGGAPDRSPLHF
TRBD2,TRBJ2-3,TRBV19,.,TGTGCCAGTAGCAAGTATACTAGCGGTTTAGCAGATACGCAGTATTTT,CASSKYTSGLADTQYF
.,TRBJ2-7,TRBV4-3,.,TGCGCCAGCAGCCAAGAATGGGGCAACTACGAGCAGTACTTC,CASSQEWGNYEQYF
TRBD1,TRBJ2-5,TRBV6-4,once,TGTGCCAGCAGAATACAGGGGGCCGGGACCCAGTACTTC,CASRIQGAGTQYF
.,TRBJ2-5,TRBV7-2,.,TGTGCCAGCAGCTCGAATACTTGGTACCAAGAGACCCAGTACTTC,CASSSNTWYQETQYF
TRBD1,TRBJ1-2,TRBV28,.,TGTGCCAGCAGCACAGGGGGTCGAGGCTACACCTTC,CASSTGGRGYTF
TRBD2,TRBJ2-3,TRBV7-3,.,TGTGCCAGCAGCTTGGATAGCGGGGTTCGGGATACGCAGTATTTT,CASSLDSGVRDTQYF
TRBD2,TRBJ2-7,TRBV28,.,TGTGCCAGCAGTTCGGAATCCGGACTAGCACCCTACGAGCAGTACTTC,CASSSESGLAPYEQYF
.,TRBJ1-5,TRBV19,.,TGTGCCAGTAGTATTCCCCCCACCCAGCATTTT,CASSIPPTQHF
.,TRBJ2-3,TRBV11-3,.,TGTGCCAGCAGCTTAGGGCAGGGATGGACAGATACGCAGTATTTT,CASSLGQGWTDTQYF
TRBD1,TRBJ2-5,TRBV10-1,.,TGCGCCAGCAGTGCTTGGACAGGGAAAGAGACCCAGTACTTC,CASSAWTGKETQYF
TRBD2,TRBJ2-1,TRBV11-1,few,TGTGCCAGCAGCCCCACTAGCGGGGGGGCCAATGAGCAGTTCTTC,CASSPTSGGANEQFF
.,TRBJ1-5,TRBV6-5,.,TGTGCCAGCCGGGGGGGTGGCAATCAGCCCCAGCATTTT,CASRGGGNQPQHF
.,TRBJ2-7,TRBV19,.,TGTGCCAGTTCGTATGGGGGCCTTAACGAGCAGTACTTC,CASSYGGLNEQYF
.,TRBJ2-3,TRBV19,.,TGTGCCAGTATCAAAGGGGCTGGGGATACGCAGTATTTT,CASIKGAGDTQYF
.,TRBJ1-1,TRBV30,.,TGTGCCTGGAGTCCGACAGACACTGAAGCTTTCTTT,CAWSPTDTEAFF
.,TRBJ1-1,TRBV4-2,.,TGTGCCAGCAGCCAGACTATGAACACTGAAGCTTTCTTT,CASSQTMNTEAFF
.,TRBJ2-6,TRBV30,.,TGTGCCTGGAGTGTAGTGTGGGGCAAGGGTGGGGCCAACGTCCTGACTTTC,CAWSVVWGKGGANVLTF
.,TRBJ1-1,TRBV18,.,TGTGCCAGCTCACCAGCGTGGACTGAAGCTTTCTTT,CASSPAWTEAFF
.,TRBJ2-2,TRBV9,.,TGTGCCAGCAGCCCCAGGGGGGTTTCGAACACCGGGGAGCTGTTTTTT,CASSPRGVSNTGELFF
.,TRBJ1-4,TRBV5-1,.,TGCGCCAGCAGCTTGGAAGTAGGGGCTGAAAAACTGTTTTTT,CASSLEVGAEKLFF
TRBD1,TRBJ1-1,TRBV4-3,.,TGCGCCAGCAGCCAGGACAGGGGTACTGAAGCTTTCTTT,CASSQDRGTEAFF
TRBD2,TRBJ2-1,TRBV15,once,TGTGCCACCAGCAGTGCTAGCGGGGGGGCCTACAATGAGCAGTTCTTC,CATSSASGGAYNEQFF
.,TRBJ1-6,TRBV4-3,.,TGCGCCAGCAGCCAAGTAAATAATTCACCCCTCCACTTT,CASSQVNNSPLHF
.,TRBJ1-2,TRBV5-6,.,TGTGCCAGCAGCTTGGGTGCGACAGGCTATGGCTACACCTTC,CASSLGATGYGYTF
TRBD1,TRBJ2-2,TRBV30,.,TGTGCCTTCTCGTGGACAGGGGAGGCCGGGGAGCTGTTTTTT,CAFSWTGEAGELFF
TRBD2,TRBJ2-1,TRBV7-2,.,TGTGCCAGCAACTCGGGGGGAAGCTACAATGAGCAGTTCTTC,CASNSGGSYNEQFF
.,TRBJ2-7,TRBV27,.,TGTGCCAGCGGTCTCCAGGGCCCCTACGAGCAGTACTTC,CASGLQGPYEQYF
TRBD1,TRBJ2-7,TRBV19,.,TGTGCCAGTAGTATAGACGGCCGGAGTTGGGACAGCACCTACGAGCAGTACTTC,CASSIDGRSWDSTYEQYF
TRBD2,TRBJ2-1,TRBV5-5,.,TGTGCCAGCAGCCCGGGCCTAGCGGAATACAATGAGCAGTTCTTC,CASSPGLAEYNEQFF
.,TRBJ1-6,TRBV6-5,.,TGTGCCAGCAGTTACTCGTCGGGGGTTAATTCACCCCTCCACTTT,CASSYSSGVNSPLHF
TRBD1,TRBJ1-3,TRBV10-3,.,TGTGCCATCAGTCCCTGGGTGGACAGGGCTCCCTCTGGAAACACCATATATTTT,CAISPWVDRAPSGNTIYF
TRBD1,TRBJ2-5,TRBV4-1,.,TGCGCCAGCAGCCAAGGACAGGGGGCTGGAGAGACCCAGTACTTC,CASSQGQGAGETQYF
TRBD2,TRBJ2-7,TRBV18,.,TGTGCCAGCTCACCAGGACTAGGCAACTACGAGCAGTACTTC,CASSPGLGNYEQYF
.,TRBJ2-7,TRBV6-2/TRBV6-3,.,TGTGCCAGCAGTTACGCTCACGCTTCGAGGTTCAGGGACTACGAGCAGTACTTC,CASSYAHASRFRDYEQYF
TRBD2,TRBJ2-6,TRBV4-3,once,TGCGCCAGCAGCCGACTAGCGGGGGGGACTGGGGCCAACGTCCTGACTTTC,CASSRLAGGTGANVLTF
.,TRBJ1-2,TRBV3-1/TRBV3-2,.,TGTGCCAGCACTAATCCCGGGACACCGAGGGCTAACTATGGCTACACCTTC,CASTNPGTPRANYGYTF
.,TRBJ1-1,TRBV4-1,.,TGCGCCAGCAGCCACGCTACAGGGTTCACTGAAGCTTTCTTT,CASSHATGFTEAFF
.,TRBJ2-1,TRBV14,.,TGTGCCAGCAGCCTTAGAAGGGGGACCTCCTACAATGAGCAGTTCTTC,CASSLRRGTSYNEQFF
.,TRBJ1-4,TRBV27,.,TGTGCCAGCAGTCCAGTCAGGGGTAGTGAAAAACTGTTTTTT,CASSPVRGSEKLFF
TRBD1,TRBJ1-5,TRBV6-2/TRBV6-3,.,TGTGCCAGCAGTTACTCGGTCGGACAGGGACATAGCAATCAGCCCCAGCATTTT,CASSYSVGQGHSNQPQHF
.,TRBJ1-5,TRBV19,.,TGTGCCGAGACTAGGAGAAATCAGCCCCAGCATTTT,CAETRRNQPQHF
TRBD1,TRBJ1-5,TRBV30,.,TGTGCCTGGAGACCCGGGACAGGGGGCGGACAGCCCCAGCATTTT,CAWRPGTGGGQPQHF
.,TRBJ2-7,TRBV5-6,.,TGTGCCAGCAGCTTCATGACATCCTACGAGCAGTACTTC,CASSFMTSYEQYF
TRBD1,TRBJ1-1,TRBV10-3,.,TGTGCCATCAGTGACCTCGACAGGGTGAACACTGAAGCTTTCTTT,CAISDLDRVNTEAFF
.,TRBJ2-5,TRBV7-8,.,TGTGCCAGCAGCCCAGGGGAGACCCAGTACTTC,CASSPGETQYF
.,TRBJ1-1,TRBV29-1,once,TGCAGCGTTGTCCGCAAGGGGCTCACTGAAGCTTTCTTT,CSVVRKGLTEAFF
.,TRBJ1-2,TRBV7-8,.,TGTGCCAGCAGCTTAGGACAGTCCTATGGCTACACCTTC,CASSLGQSYGYTF
.,TRBJ2-7,TRBV28,.,TGTGCCAGCAGCATACCTCGCTACTACGAGCAGTACTTC,CASSIPRYYEQYF
TRBD1,TRBJ1-2,TRBV10-3,.,TGTGCCATCACCCCCCTTGAGGGGGCTGGCTACACCTTC,CAITPLEGAGYTF
TRBD2,TRBJ2-1,TRBV19,.,TGTGCCAGTAGTATTGATAGCGGGGCTTACAATGAGCAGTTCTTC,CASSIDSGAYNEQFF